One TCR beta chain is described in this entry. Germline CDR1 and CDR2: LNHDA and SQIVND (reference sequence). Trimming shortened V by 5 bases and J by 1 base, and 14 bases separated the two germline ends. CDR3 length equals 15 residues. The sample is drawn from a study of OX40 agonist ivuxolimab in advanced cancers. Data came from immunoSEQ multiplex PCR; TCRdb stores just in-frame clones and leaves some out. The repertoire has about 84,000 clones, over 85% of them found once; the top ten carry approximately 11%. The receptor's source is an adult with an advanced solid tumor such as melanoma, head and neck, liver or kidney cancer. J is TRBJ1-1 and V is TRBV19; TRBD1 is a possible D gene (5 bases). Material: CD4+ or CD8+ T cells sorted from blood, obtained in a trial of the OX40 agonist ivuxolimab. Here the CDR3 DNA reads TGTGCCAGTAGTCTGGGACGGTGGGGGAACACTGAAGCTTTCTTT. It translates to CASSLGRWGNTEAFF.